This T cell receptor beta chain derives from a study of blood T cell repertoires in COVID-19. Across the study: The origin of the acute and convalescent COVID-19 samples was the United States, Italy and Spain. T cells, B-cell-depleted T cells, or PBMCs supplied cDNA or gDNA.

Trimming took off 3 bases at V and 8 bases at J, with 14 bases between the two ends. There are 15 residues in the CDR3. CDR1 is MDHEN and CDR2 is SYDVKM in the germline V gene. In the authors' methods: Counts of nucleated cells, estimated from reference gene primer amplification, were obtained. Clones were sequenced by immunoSEQ multiplex PCR, and TCRdb holds only the in-frame ones, with some missing. The D gene and trimming were derived from the DNA, and the V and J assignments and clone size from that table. The table lists approximately 170,000 clones, around 89% of them singletons, with 1.9% in the top ten.

V and J are TRBV28 and TRBJ1-6; tentative D call: TRBD1 (6 bases). The specimen sequenced was peripheral blood. This receptor was taken from a man aged 18 to 29 who had recovered from COVID-19. The CDR3 DNA follows: TGTGCCAGCAGTTTTGCGGACAGAAGGGATTCACCCCTCCACTTT. Amino acid sequence: CASSFADRRDSPLHF. Full variable domain (rest looked up from reference TRBV28 and TRBJ1-6): DVKVTQSSRYLVKRTGEKVFLECVQDMDHENMFWYRQDPGLGLRLIYFSYDVKMKEKGDIPEGYSVSREKKERFSLILESASTNQTSMYLCASSFADRRDSPLHFGNGTRLTVT.